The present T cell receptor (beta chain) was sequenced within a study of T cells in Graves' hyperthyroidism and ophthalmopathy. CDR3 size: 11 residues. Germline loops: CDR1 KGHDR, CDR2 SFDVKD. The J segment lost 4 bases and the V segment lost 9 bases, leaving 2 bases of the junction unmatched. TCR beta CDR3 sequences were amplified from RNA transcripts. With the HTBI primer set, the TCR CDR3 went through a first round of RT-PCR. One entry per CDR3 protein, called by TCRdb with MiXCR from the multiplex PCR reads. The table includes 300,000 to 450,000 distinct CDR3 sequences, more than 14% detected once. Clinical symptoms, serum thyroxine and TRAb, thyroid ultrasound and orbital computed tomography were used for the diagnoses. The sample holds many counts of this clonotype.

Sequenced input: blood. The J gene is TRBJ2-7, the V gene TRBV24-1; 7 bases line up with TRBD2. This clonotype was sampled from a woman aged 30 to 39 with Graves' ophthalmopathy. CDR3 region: CATAAGYEQYF. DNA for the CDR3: TGTGCCACCGCAGCGGGATACGAGCAGTACTTC.